The TCR beta chain under discussion was sequenced for a study of identical twins. This clonotype came up a few times. TCRdb reprocessed the 5' RACE reads with MiXCR, giving one entry per CDR3 protein. Among hundreds of thousands of distinct CDR3 sequences, approximately 13% were seen once, and the ten largest hold around 1.6%. The CDR3 loop spans 13 amino acids. Losses at the gene ends were 3 bases for V and 9 bases for J; bases not matched to a gene: 5. These same records also appear under a second study, on yellow fever vaccine responses in identical twins.

The J gene is TRBJ1-2, the V gene TRBV12-3 or TRBV12-4, with 9 bases that match TRBD1. The sequenced sample consisted of PBMCs. The receptor was derived from a woman aged 18-29 years in good health. The CDR3 DNA reads as TGTGCCAGCAGTTTTGGGACAGGGAGTAGCTACACCTTC. Translation gives CASSFGTGSSYTF.